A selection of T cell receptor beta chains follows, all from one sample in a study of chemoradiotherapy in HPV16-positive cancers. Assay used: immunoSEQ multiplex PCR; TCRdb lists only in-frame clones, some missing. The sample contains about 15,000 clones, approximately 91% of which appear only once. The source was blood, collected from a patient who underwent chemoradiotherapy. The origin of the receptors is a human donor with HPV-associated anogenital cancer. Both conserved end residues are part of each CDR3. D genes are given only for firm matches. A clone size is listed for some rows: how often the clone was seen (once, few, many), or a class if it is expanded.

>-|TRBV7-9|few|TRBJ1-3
TGTGCCAGCAGCTTAGTATCCGGGACGGTGGGAAACACCATATATTTT
CASSLVSGTVGNTIYF
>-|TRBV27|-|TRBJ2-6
TGTGCCAGCAGTTTTCAGGGAGCCAACGTCCTGACTTTC
CASSFQGANVLTF
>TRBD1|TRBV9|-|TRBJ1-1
TGTGCCAGCAGCGTAGGGACAGGCACTGAAGCTTTCTTT
CASSVGTGTEAFF
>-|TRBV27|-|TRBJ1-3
TGTGCCAGCAGTTTTGGAGGTGGAAACACCATATATTTT
CASSFGGGNTIYF
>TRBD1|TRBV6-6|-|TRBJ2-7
TGTGCCAGCAGCAATTCGGGACAGAGATACGAGCAGTACTTC
CASSNSGQRYEQYF
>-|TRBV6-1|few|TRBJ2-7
TGTGCCAGCAGTCCTCGACGCGAGCCGACCTACGAGCAGTACTTC
CASSPRREPTYEQYF
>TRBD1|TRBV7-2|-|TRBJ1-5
TGTGCCAGCAGCCCCGACAGGGGGTATAATCAGCCCCAGCATTTT
CASSPDRGYNQPQHF
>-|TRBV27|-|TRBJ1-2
TGTGCCAGCAGTTTGGGCGGAGGCTATGGCTACACCTTC
CASSLGGGYGYTF
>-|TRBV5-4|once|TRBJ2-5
TGTGCCAGCAGCTCCGGACCCGGGGGAGTTGAGACCCAGTACTTC
CASSSGPGGVETQYF
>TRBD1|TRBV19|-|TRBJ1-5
TGTGCCAGTATTGACAGGGGGTATAGCAATCAGCCCCAGCATTTT
CASIDRGYSNQPQHF
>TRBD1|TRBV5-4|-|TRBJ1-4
TGTGCCAGCAGCTCTCAGGGGGGAACGACTAATGAAAAACTGTTTTTT
CASSSQGGTTNEKLFF
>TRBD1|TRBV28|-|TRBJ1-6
TGTGCCAGCAGGCGGGGACAGGCGTGGAATTCACCCCTCCACTTT
CASRRGQAWNSPLHF
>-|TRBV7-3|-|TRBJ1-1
TGTGCCAGCAGCTCGGGACACAACACTGAAGCTTTCTTT
CASSSGHNTEAFF
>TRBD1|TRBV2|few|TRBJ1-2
TGTGCCAGCCCAGGGGGCGCATGGGGACTGAACTATGGCTACACCTTC
CASPGGAWGLNYGYTF
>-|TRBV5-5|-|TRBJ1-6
TGTGCCAGCAGCTTGTTCTCCCCATCCTATAATTCACCCCTCCACTTT
CASSLFSPSYNSPLHF
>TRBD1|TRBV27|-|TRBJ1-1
TGTGCCAGCAGTCCCCTCGGGGAGGGAGGGGGCTACCAAGGAGCTTTCTTT
CASSPLGEGGGYQGAFF